Listed below are T cell receptor beta chains from one sample, sequenced in a study of CD8+ T cells in alopecia areata. TCRdb's copy holds only in-frame clones and misses some; the assay was immunoSEQ multiplex PCR. The repertoire holds about 210,000 clones, with 64% as singletons. Sequenced here: CD4+ T cells sorted from blood, sampled at week 4, from a patient treated with tofacitinib. All receptors come from a human donor with alopecia areata. The CDR3 runs from the conserved cysteine through the conserved F or W. The D gene is left open where the match is weak. Clone size appears in some rows only: once, few, many, or a class for an expanded clone.

CDR3 protein | CDR3 DNA | J gene | D gene | V gene | clone size
CASSPSDRGGSPLHF | TGTGCCAGCAGTCCCTCGGACAGGGGAGGATCACCCCTCCACTTT | TRBJ1-6 | TRBD1 | TRBV28 | once
CASSYRRGEKLFF | TGTGCCAGCAGTTACAGAAGAGGTGAAAAACTGTTTTTT | TRBJ1-4 | - | TRBV6-5 | few
CAWSGLAGFKTQYF | TGTGCCTGGAGCGGACTAGCGGGGTTTAAGACCCAGTACTTC | TRBJ2-5 | TRBD2 | TRBV30 | -
CSVSVAAGDTQYF | TGCAGCGTTTCGGTGGCGGCTGGGGATACGCAGTATTTT | TRBJ2-3 | - | TRBV29-1 | few
CAWRGRNSPLHF | TGTGCCTGGAGGGGGAGAAATTCACCCCTCCACTTT | TRBJ1-6 | - | TRBV30 | once
CASSVSSGGGQETQYF | TGTGCCAGCAGTGTATCTAGCGGGGGGGGACAAGAGACCCAGTACTTC | TRBJ2-5 | TRBD2 | TRBV6-1 | -
CASSQDPGWGNYGYTF | TGCGCCAGCAGCCAAGATCCAGGGTGGGGAAACTATGGCTACACCTTC | TRBJ1-2 | - | TRBV4-1 | few
CATTTTGYGYTF | TGTGCCACCACCACGACAGGGTATGGCTACACCTTC | TRBJ1-2 | TRBD1 | TRBV6-5 | -
CAWSEESNQPQHF | TGTGCCTGGAGTGAGGAAAGCAATCAGCCCCAGCATTTT | TRBJ1-5 | - | TRBV30 | few
CASSTGLAGAYEQYF | TGTGCCAGTAGTACGGGACTAGCGGGAGCCTACGAGCAGTACTTC | TRBJ2-7 | TRBD2 | TRBV19 | -
CASSQVEVANTGELFF | TGCGCCAGCAGCCAAGTTGAGGTAGCGAACACCGGGGAGCTGTTTTTT | TRBJ2-2 | - | TRBV4-1 | -
CASSEGGGNNSPLHF | TGTGCCAGCAGTGAAGGAGGGGGGAATAATTCACCCCTCCACTTT | TRBJ1-6 | - | TRBV2 | -
CASSLGQVNSPLHF | TGCGCCAGCAGCTTGGGCCAGGTTAATAGCCCCCTCCACTTT | TRBJ1-6 | - | TRBV5-1 | -
CAISELGLAATDTQYF | TGTGCCATCAGTGAACTAGGACTAGCGGCTACAGATACGCAGTATTTT | TRBJ2-3 | TRBD2 | TRBV10-3 | -
CASSRSGTSGMNTGELFF | TGTGCCAGCAGCAGGAGTGGGACTAGCGGGATGAACACCGGGGAGCTGTTTTTT | TRBJ2-2 | TRBD2 | TRBV7-2 | few
CASSPGQLQETQYF | TGTGCCAGCAGCCCGGGACAACTACAAGAGACCCAGTACTTC | TRBJ2-5 | - | TRBV5-4 | -
CASSGRQGSSYNEQFF | TGTGCCAGCAGCGGCCGACAGGGAAGCTCCTACAATGAGCAGTTCTTC | TRBJ2-1 | TRBD1 | TRBV2 | -
CASSFDGNTEAFF | TGCGCCAGCAGCTTTGACGGAAACACTGAAGCTTTCTTT | TRBJ1-1 | - | TRBV5-1 | -
CASSQVSGIGYGYTF | TGCGCCAGCAGCCAAGTATCGGGGATCGGGTATGGCTACACCTTC | TRBJ1-2 | - | TRBV4-3 | -
CASSLWAWGPDTQYF | TGTGCCAGCAGCTTATGGGCTTGGGGCCCAGATACGCAGTATTTT | TRBJ2-3 | - | TRBV7-2 | -
CASSLGDGNQPQHF | TGCGCCAGCAGCTTGGGGGACGGCAATCAGCCCCAGCATTTT | TRBJ1-5 | - | TRBV5-1 | once
CASSLKATEAFF | TGTGCCAGCAGTTTAAAGGCGACTGAAGCTTTCTTT | TRBJ1-1 | - | TRBV28 | few
CAWSGNHNSPLHF | TGTGCCTGGTCGGGAAATCATAATTCACCCCTCCACTTT | TRBJ1-6 | - | TRBV30 | once
CASSLQGNYGYTF | TGCGCCAGCAGCCTCCAGGGGAACTATGGCTACACCTTC | TRBJ1-2 | - | TRBV4-1 | once
CASSLMGEYSNQPQHF | TGTGCCAGCAGCTTAATGGGGGAATATAGCAATCAGCCCCAGCATTTT | TRBJ1-5 | - | TRBV5-6 | -
CASSFPEKHYGYTF | TGTGCCAGCAGCTTCCCCGAGAAACACTATGGCTACACCTTC | TRBJ1-2 | - | TRBV7-9 | -
CASSLSTAGNTEAFF | TGTGCCAGCAGTTTATCAACGGCGGGGAACACTGAAGCTTTCTTT | TRBJ1-1 | - | TRBV27 | -
CASSQTWNTEAFF | TGTGCCAGCAGCCAAACTTGGAACACTGAAGCTTTCTTT | TRBJ1-1 | - | TRBV7-2 | few
CSASQADTIYF | TGCAGTGCCTCACAGGCGGACACCATATATTTT | TRBJ1-3 | - | TRBV20-1 | -
CASSLNGDHYEQYF | TGTGCCAGCAGTTTAAACGGGGATCACTACGAGCAGTACTTC | TRBJ2-7 | - | TRBV27 | -
CASHRENTGELFF | TGTGCCAGTCACAGGGAGAACACCGGGGAGCTGTTTTTT | TRBJ2-2 | - | TRBV6-5 | -
CASSADRKIGGYTF | TGTGCCAGCAGCGCGGACAGGAAAATCGGGGGCTACACCTTC | TRBJ1-2 | TRBD1 | TRBV9 | -
CASSLAAEGLGAFF | TGCGCCAGCAGCTTGGCAGCTGAGGGGTTAGGGGCTTTCTTT | TRBJ1-1 | - | TRBV5-1 | -
CASSLAGQDNYGYTF | TGTGCCAGCAGCTTAGCGGGACAGGATAACTATGGCTACACCTTC | TRBJ1-2 | TRBD1 | TRBV11-2 | -
CASSILSGGPQETQYF | TGCGCCAGCAGCATACTTAGCGGGGGGCCTCAAGAGACCCAGTACTTC | TRBJ2-5 | TRBD2 | TRBV5-1 | -
CASSVTGGLDYTF | TGTGCCAGCAGCGTGACAGGGGGCCTTGACTACACCTTC | TRBJ1-2 | TRBD1 | TRBV9 | -
CASSLGYSNQPQHF | TGTGCCAGCAGCTTGGGTTATAGCAATCAGCCCCAGCATTTT | TRBJ1-5 | - | TRBV7-2 | few
CAWVENTDTQYF | TGTGCCTGGGTAGAAAACACAGATACGCAGTATTTT | TRBJ2-3 | - | TRBV30 | -
CASSPPEEKLFF | TGTGCCAGCAGCCCTCCTGAAGAAAAACTGTTTTTT | TRBJ1-4 | - | TRBV28 | few
CASSSPLGGGYNEQFF | TGTGCCAGCAGCTCCCCCTTGGGGGGAGGGTACAATGAGCAGTTCTTC | TRBJ2-1 | TRBD2 | TRBV11-2 | -
CASASGVGNEQFF | TGTGCTAGTGCCAGCGGGGTTGGGAATGAGCAGTTCTTC | TRBJ2-1 | TRBD2 | TRBV12-5 | few
CASSAQTSGGANDEQFF | TGCGCCAGCAGTGCCCAAACTAGCGGGGGGGCCAATGATGAGCAGTTCTTC | TRBJ2-1 | TRBD2 | TRBV23-1 | -
CASSQEGVLAGGSQDTGELFF | TGTGCCAGCAGCCAAGAAGGGGTTCTAGCGGGGGGCTCCCAGGACACCGGGGAGCTGTTTTTT | TRBJ2-2 | TRBD2 | TRBV4-2 | -
CSVSRGGTEAFF | TGCAGCGTGTCCCGCGGCGGCACTGAAGCTTTCTTT | TRBJ1-1 | - | TRBV29-1 | -
CASSVAMGLYNEQFF | TGTGCCAGCAGCGTAGCTATGGGACTGTACAATGAGCAGTTCTTC | TRBJ2-1 | - | TRBV9 | many
CASSSLTGMTEAFF | TGTGCCAGCAGCTCGCTGACAGGGATGACTGAAGCTTTCTTT | TRBJ1-1 | TRBD1 | TRBV11-2 | few
CAISAYSGTTDTQYF | TGTGCCATCAGTGCATACTCCGGGACTACGGATACGCAGTATTTT | TRBJ2-3 | TRBD2 | TRBV10-3 | few
CASSPSGHPSYEQYF | TGTGCCAGCAGTCCTTCGGGACATCCCTCGTACGAGCAGTACTTC | TRBJ2-7 | - | TRBV27 | -
CASSVATGKNTEAFF | TGTGCCAGCAGCGTAGCGACAGGGAAGAACACTGAAGCTTTCTTT | TRBJ1-1 | TRBD1 | TRBV9 | once
CASSQGTVEKLFF | TGTGCCAGCAGCCAAGGTACAGTTGAAAAACTGTTTTTT | TRBJ1-4 | - | TRBV16 | -
CASTPGTNTEAFF | TGTGCCAGCACCCCCGGAACGAACACTGAAGCTTTCTTT | TRBJ1-1 | - | TRBV2 | -
CASSLVGGVGDEQYF | TGCGCCAGCAGCTTGGTCGGAGGGGTCGGGGACGAGCAGTACTTC | TRBJ2-7 | - | TRBV5-1 | -
CASSLAGSGSYF | TGTGCCAGCAGCCTAGCGGGGTCGGGCAGCTACTTC | TRBJ2-5 | TRBD2 | TRBV7-9 | -
CASSYLRGGITGELFF | TGTGCCAGCAGTTACCTGCGGGGGGGCATCACAGGGGAGCTGTTTTTT | TRBJ2-2 | TRBD2 | TRBV6-5 | -
CASSVSGQLNYGYTF | TGTGCCAGCAGTGTTTCAGGGCAATTGAACTATGGCTACACCTTC | TRBJ1-2 | - | TRBV25-1 | few
CSVHPGGPNNEQFF | TGCAGCGTTCACCCGGGGGGGCCCAACAATGAGCAGTTCTTC | TRBJ2-1 | TRBD2 | TRBV29-1 | few
CASSLSTGGYTEAFF | TGTGCCAGCAGCTTAAGTACAGGGGGGTACACTGAAGCTTTCTTT | TRBJ1-1 | TRBD1 | TRBV7-2 | -